The 23 T cell receptor beta chains presented below share a single source sample, sequenced in a study of Ad26.COV2.S vaccination and SARS-CoV-2 variants. The table came from immunoSEQ multiplex PCR; TCRdb's copy has only in-frame clones and leaves some out. The sample carries about 280,000 clones, 80% to 90% recorded once. Treatment noted: about 20 received Ad26.COV2.S at low or high dose, single or two shots; roughly five received placebo; per-sample allocation not given. Collection of samples fell on day 63 after the first vaccine or placebo injection. Sequencing was performed on peripheral blood, taken in a trial of Ad26.COV2.S vaccine versus placebo. These receptors all come from a person aged 18-65 years who received the Ad26.COV2.S COVID-19 vaccine or a placebo.

The chain joins TRBV19 to TRBJ1-2; tentatively, D is TRBD1 (6 bases). V dropped 1 base and J dropped 4 bases, with 10 bases sitting between them. The CDR3 is made up of 14 amino acids. Germline assignment: CDR1 LNHDA and CDR2 SQIVND (reference sequence). The CDR3 bases are TGTGCCAGTAGTATAGGGACAGAGAGCTATGGCTACACCTTC. It encodes CASSIGTESYGYTF.

The rearrangement joins TRBV6-5 to TRBJ1-1, with TRBD1 matching over 7 bases. This CDR3 spans 16 amino acids. Germline values: CDR1 MNHEY, CDR2 SVGAGI. The trim removed 0 bases at V and 8 bases at J, leaving 12 bases unmatched. CDR3: CASSYSNFPGGGEAFF. In DNA form, the CDR3 reads TGTGCCAGCAGTTACTCGAATTTTCCAGGGGGGGGCGAAGCTTTCTTT.

The CDR3 bases are TGTGCCAGCAGTGCCCCGGGCCCTAGGCAGGATGAGCAGTTCTTC. Protein product: CASSAPGPRQDEQFF. The chain employs TRBV6-2 or TRBV6-3 and TRBJ2-1; D gene uncertain. Germline V gene lookup returns CDR1 MNHEY and CDR2 SVGEGT. This CDR3 is 15 amino acids long. V dropped 5 bases and J dropped 8 bases, with 19 bases sitting between them.

The rearrangement joins TRBV5-1 to TRBJ2-3; 13 nucleotides line up with TRBD2. CDR1 is SGHRS and CDR2 is YFSETQ in the germline V gene. This CDR3 region has 16 residues. V shed 4 bases, J shed 5 bases, and the junction held 7 bases outside the gene matches. CDR3 residues: CASSGGGTSGKDTQYF. The CDR3, as DNA: TGCGCCAGCAGCGGCGGGGGGACTAGCGGGAAAGATACGCAGTATTTT.

The chain links TRBV15 to TRBJ2-3, with a weak D call TRBD2 (5 bases). This CDR3 has 13 amino acids. V was cut by 4 bases and J by 6 bases, with 11 bases left in between. In germline, CDR1 is LNHNV, CDR2 YYDKDF (reference sequence). CDR3 sequence: CATSTGPGDTQYF. CDR3 nucleotides: TGTGCCACCAGCACGGGCCCGGGGGATACGCAGTATTTT.

The chain's CDR3 is CASSLGRTSGAGGGEQFF. As DNA, the CDR3 is TGTGCCAGCAGCTTAGGGAGGACTAGCGGGGCCGGAGGGGGTGAGCAGTTCTTC. V is TRBV7-2 and J is TRBJ2-1; 12 bases are shared with TRBD2. The length of the CDR3 is 18 residues. J lost 9 bases, V lost 1 base, and 13 bases had no gene match. CDR1 is SGHTA and CDR2 is FQGNSA in the germline V gene.

This chain uses TRBV3-1 (or the pseudogene TRBV3-2) with TRBJ2-1; D is unclear. Trimming shortened V by 1 base and J by 9 bases, and 7 bases separated the two germline ends. The CDR3 extends over 12 amino acids. Germline V gives CDR1 LGHDT, CDR2 YNNKEL (reference sequence). The CDR3 DNA reads TGTGCCAGCAGCCAAGCTGTTGGTGAGCAGTTCTTC. As protein: CASSQAVGEQFF.

The chain is built from TRBV4-1 and TRBJ2-6; D may be TRBD1 (6 bases). Germline V lookup: CDR1 MGHRA, CDR2 YSYEKL. The germline V and J ends were trimmed by 6 bases and 0 bases, with 18 bases remaining between them. This CDR3 region has 18 residues. Here the CDR3 DNA reads TGCGCCAGCAGATCCAGGACAGACTTCCTCTCTGGGGCCAACGTCCTGACTTTC. It is translated as CASRSRTDFLSGANVLTF.

The chain employs TRBV5-1 and TRBJ2-6, with D unclear. Trimming took 5 bases from V and 0 from J, leaving 6 bases between them. The CDR3 extends over 14 amino acids. Germline CDR1 and CDR2: SGHRS and YFSETQ. The CDR3 loop is CASRWFSGANVLTF. CDR3 sequence (DNA): TGCGCCAGCAGGTGGTTCTCTGGGGCCAACGTCCTGACTTTC.

V usage is TRBV29-1 and J usage is TRBJ2-3; TRBD2 aligns across 13 bases. The CDR3 has 14 residues. Germline V CDR1 and CDR2: SQVTM, ANQGSEA. The junction had 7 bases not matched to a gene; V was cut back by 7 bases and J by 6 bases. CDR3 sequence reads: CSGLTSGRTDTQYF. The CDR3 DNA sequence: TGCAGCGGCCTGACTAGCGGGAGGACGGATACGCAGTATTTT.

The V and J genes are TRBV28 and TRBJ1-1; 9 bases fit TRBD1. J gave up 5 bases and V 6 bases, and 4 bases lay outside the gene matches. The CDR3 has 13 amino acids. From germline, CDR1 is MDHEN and CDR2 SYDVKM. This CDR3 is CASSQTGGTEAFF. The CDR3 nucleotides read TGTGCCAGCAGCCAGACAGGGGGTACTGAAGCTTTCTTT.

This rearrangement joins TRBV30 to TRBJ1-4, with 7 nucleotides matching TRBD1. CDR3 length: 14 amino acids. Per the germline V gene, CDR1 is GTSNPN and CDR2 is SVGIG (reference sequence). V trimming: 5 bases; J trimming: 6 bases; junction bases outside the gene matches: 9. The CDR3 reads CAWSSGTAYEKLFF. CDR3 bases: TGTGCCTGGTCATCGGGGACAGCTTATGAAAAACTGTTTTTT.

This clone is a singleton in its sample. The gene calls are TRBV2 and TRBJ2-3; TRBD1 is a possible D gene (6 bases). The CDR3 runs to 15 residues. Trimming removed 4 bases at V and 3 bases at J, with 14 bases between. The germline CDR1 and CDR2 sequences are SNHLY and FYNNEI. CDR3 DNA sequence: TGTGCCAGCAGTGCACAACAGGGAGCAACAGATACGCAGTATTTT. This gives the protein CASSAQQGATDTQYF.

The chain links TRBV6-6 to TRBJ1-3; D ambiguous. The CDR3 is 14 amino acids. Germline assignment: CDR1 MNHNY and CDR2 SVGAGI (reference sequence). V lost 7 bases to trimming and J lost 0 bases, with 10 bases between them. The CDR3 coding sequence is TGTGCCAGCACCTACTCGGCCTCTGGAAACACCATATATTTT. It translates to CASTYSASGNTIYF.

This sequence joins TRBV19 and TRBJ2-7, with D possibly matching TRBD2 (5 bases). Germline CDR1 is LNHDA and CDR2 is SQIVND (reference sequence). Between the trimmed V and J ends, which lost 7 bases and 4 bases, there was a span of 11 bases. The CDR3 totals 12 residues. CDR3 sequence: CASTAEGYEQYF. The CDR3 nucleotides are TGTGCCAGTACCGCCGAGGGATACGAGCAGTACTTC.

The gene calls are TRBV4-1 and TRBJ2-1; 9 bases line up with TRBD2. CDR3 length: 18 residues. V gave up 0 bases and J gave up 6 bases; unmatched junction bases: 12. Germline assignment: CDR1 MGHRA and CDR2 YSYEKL. The CDR3 region is CASSQDWINGGRANEQFF. In nucleotides, the CDR3 is TGCGCCAGCAGCCAAGATTGGATTAATGGCGGGAGGGCCAATGAGCAGTTCTTC.

The CDR3 region has the DNA TGTGCCACCAGCAGAGGCGAAGCCGACGACGCCTACAATGAGCAGTTCTTC. Amino acids: CATSRGEADDAYNEQFF. The chain uses TRBV15 and TRBJ2-1; D remains ambiguous. Looked up from germline, CDR1 is LNHNV and CDR2 is YYDKDF (reference sequence). Trimming cost V 1 base and J 2 bases, with 15 bases left between them. The CDR3 spans 17 residues.

This clone has a single count. The chain employs TRBV28 and TRBJ2-5, with D perhaps matching TRBD1 or TRBD2 (6 bases each). Trimming removed 4 bases from V and 0 bases from J, with 24 bases in between. Germline CDR1 is MDHEN and CDR2 is SYDVKM. The CDR3 is made up of 19 amino acids. CDR3 sequence reads: CASSYHREEALPNQETQYF. Written as DNA, the CDR3 is TGTGCCAGCAGTTACCACAGGGAGGAGGCCTTACCGAACCAAGAGACCCAGTACTTC.

The chain couples TRBV7-8 to TRBJ2-2; possibly TRBD1 or TRBD2 for D (6 bases each). CDR1 and CDR2 from the germline V gene are SGHVS and FQNEAQ. This CDR3 has 13 residues. Between the trimmed V and J ends, which lost 3 bases and 7 bases, there was a span of 9 bases. CDR3 nucleotide sequence: TGTGCCAGCAGCTTCGGGGGCTACGGGGAGCTGTTTTTT. This encodes CASSFGGYGELFF.

The chain uses TRBV10-2 and TRBJ2-6; 10 nucleotides line up with TRBD1. Germline V CDR1 and CDR2: WSHSY, SAAADI. V was clipped by 8 bases and J by 4 bases; unmatched bases: 8. This CDR3 comprises 16 residues. The DNA for the CDR3 is TGCGCCAGCGCCTGGGACAGGGGTACCGGGGCCAACGTCCTGACTTTC. Translating it yields CASAWDRGTGANVLTF.

This clone was seen repeatedly, ten times or more. J is TRBJ1-5 and V is TRBV30; a weak D match, TRBD1 (5 bases). The length of the CDR3 is 15 residues. Germline assignment: CDR1 GTSNPN and CDR2 SVGIG (reference sequence). V shed 1 base and J shed 2 bases, with 12 bases lying between them. The CDR3 reads CAWSDGGDGNQPQHF. For the CDR3, the DNA is TGTGCCTGGAGTGATGGGGGGGATGGCAATCAGCCCCAGCATTTT.

The J gene is TRBJ2-1, the V gene TRBV19; no reliable D call. V gave up 5 bases and J gave up 4 bases, with 3 bases separating them. This CDR3 spans 11 amino acids. Germline V gives CDR1 LNHDA, CDR2 SQIVND (reference sequence). In DNA form, the CDR3 reads TGTGCCAGTAGTCGATACAATGAGCAGTTCTTC. Its translation: CASSRYNEQFF.

The gene calls are TRBV27 and TRBJ2-5; 12 bases are shared with TRBD2. Unmatched junction bases numbered 9, after V lost 5 bases and J lost 8 bases. Germline CDR1 and CDR2: MNHEY and SMNVEV (reference sequence). The CDR3 loop spans 15 amino acids. CDR3 in DNA: TGTGCCAGCAGTGCCCGACTAGCGGGGGCGCGTACCCAGTACTTC. Translating it yields CASSARLAGARTQYF.